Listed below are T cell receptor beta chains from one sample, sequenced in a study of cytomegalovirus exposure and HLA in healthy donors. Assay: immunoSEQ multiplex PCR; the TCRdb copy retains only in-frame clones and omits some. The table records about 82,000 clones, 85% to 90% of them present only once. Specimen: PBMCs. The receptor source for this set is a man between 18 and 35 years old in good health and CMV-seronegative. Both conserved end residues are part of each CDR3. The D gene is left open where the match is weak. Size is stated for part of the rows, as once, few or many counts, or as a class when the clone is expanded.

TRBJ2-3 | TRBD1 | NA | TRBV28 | CASSPLETPGQGILTDTQYF | TGTGCCAGCAGCCCATTAGAAACCCCCGGACAGGGAATTCTTACAGATACGCAGTATTTT
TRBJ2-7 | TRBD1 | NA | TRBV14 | CASSLRQGPGLGLYEQYF | TGTGCCAGCAGCCTCCGACAGGGACCTGGGTTGGGGTTATACGAGCAGTACTTC
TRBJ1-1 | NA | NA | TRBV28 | CASRALNTEAFF | TGTGCCAGCAGGGCCCTGAACACTGAAGCTTTCTTT
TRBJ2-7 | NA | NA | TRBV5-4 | CASSLGQGGYEQYF | TGTGCCAGCAGCTTGGGTCAGGGAGGCTACGAGCAGTACTTC
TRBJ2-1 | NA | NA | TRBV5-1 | CASSLERADYNEQFF | TGCGCCAGCAGCTTGGAGCGAGCGGACTACAATGAGCAGTTCTTC
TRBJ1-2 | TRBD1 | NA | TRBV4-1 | CASSQPNRGQGARDYGYTF | TGCGCCAGCAGCCAGCCTAATCGGGGACAGGGGGCGCGGGACTATGGCTACACCTTC
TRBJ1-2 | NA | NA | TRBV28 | CASSHTGIGYTF | TGTGCCAGCAGCCATACAGGGATCGGCTACACCTTC
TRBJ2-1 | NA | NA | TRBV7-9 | CSSSLNPPGNYNEQFF | TGTTCCAGCAGCTTAAATCCACCGGGAAATTACAATGAGCAGTTCTTC
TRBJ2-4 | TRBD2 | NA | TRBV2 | CASSLRLAGLAKNIQYF | TGTGCCAGCAGCTTAAGACTAGCGGGCCTAGCCAAAAACATTCAGTACTTC
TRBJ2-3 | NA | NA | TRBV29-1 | CSVVGLFITDTQYF | TGCAGCGTTGTAGGACTATTTATCACAGATACGCAGTATTTT
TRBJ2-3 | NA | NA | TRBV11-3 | CASSLEGKTADTQYF | TGTGCCAGCAGCTTAGAGGGCAAAACTGCAGATACGCAGTATTTT
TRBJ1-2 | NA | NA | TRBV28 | CASRSSGGGGYTF | TGTGCCAGCAGATCCTCGGGAGGAGGTGGCTACACCTTC
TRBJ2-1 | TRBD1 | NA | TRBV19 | CASSVGQGPYNEQFF | TGTGCCAGTAGTGTCGGACAGGGCCCGTACAATGAGCAGTTCTTC
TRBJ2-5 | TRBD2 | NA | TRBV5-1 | CASSLVSSGRAGETQYF | TGCGCCAGCAGCTTGGTATCTAGCGGGAGGGCCGGGGAGACCCAGTACTTC
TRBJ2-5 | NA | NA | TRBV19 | CASRGPALGELYQETQYF | TGTGCCAGTAGAGGGCCAGCCCTGGGAGAATTGTACCAAGAGACCCAGTACTTC
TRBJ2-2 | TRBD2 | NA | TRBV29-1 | CSVERLADTGELFF | TGCAGCGTTGAGAGACTAGCGGACACCGGGGAGCTGTTTTTT
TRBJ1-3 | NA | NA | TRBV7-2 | CASSLDRGSGNTIYF | TGTGCCAGCAGCTTAGATAGGGGTTCTGGAAACACCATATATTTT
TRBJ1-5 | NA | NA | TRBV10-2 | CASSESRTGNQPQHF | TGCGCCAGCAGTGAGTCGAGGACAGGCAATCAGCCCCAGCATTTT
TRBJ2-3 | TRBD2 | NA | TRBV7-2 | CASSLFRPSGSTDTQYF | TGTGCCAGCAGCTTATTCCGCCCTAGCGGGAGCACAGATACGCAGTATTTT
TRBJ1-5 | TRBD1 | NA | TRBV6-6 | CASSYSGGRQPQHF | TGTGCCAGCAGTTACTCAGGGGGCCGGCAGCCCCAGCATTTT
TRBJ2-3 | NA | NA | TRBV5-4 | CASSPTGHNTYTQYF | TGTGCCAGCAGCCCGACGGGACATAATACCTATACGCAGTATTTT
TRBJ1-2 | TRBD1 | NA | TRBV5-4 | CASSSGVRQGFNYGYTF | TGTGCCAGCAGCTCGGGGGTACGACAGGGTTTCAACTATGGCTACACCTTC
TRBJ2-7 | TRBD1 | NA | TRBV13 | CASSLGGQGSYEQYF | TGTGCCAGCAGCTTAGGGGGACAGGGCTCCTACGAGCAGTACTTC
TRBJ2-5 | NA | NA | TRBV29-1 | CSVETLSAQETQYF | TGCAGCGTCGAAACTCTTAGCGCCCAAGAGACCCAGTACTTC
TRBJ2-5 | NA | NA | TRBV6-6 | CAMRGTAQETQYF | TGTGCCATGAGGGGGACGGCACAAGAGACCCAGTACTTC
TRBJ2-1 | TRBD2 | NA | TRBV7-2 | CASSSKGLAGGNEQFF | TGTGCCAGCAGCTCAAAAGGACTAGCGGGAGGCAATGAGCAGTTCTTC
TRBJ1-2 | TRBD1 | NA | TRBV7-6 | CASSLVIGGGYGYTF | TGTGCCAGCAGCTTAGTGATAGGGGGCGGCTATGGCTACACCTTC
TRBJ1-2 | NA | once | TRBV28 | CASSLSYGYTF | TGTGCCAGCAGTTTGAGCTATGGCTACACCTTC
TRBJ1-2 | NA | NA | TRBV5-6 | CASSLGGGNYGYTF | TGTGCCAGCAGCTTAGGGGGAGGGAACTATGGCTACACCTTC
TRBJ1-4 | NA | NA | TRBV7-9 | CASSLDGRHNEKLFF | TGTGCCAGCAGCTTAGATGGCAGGCATAATGAAAAACTGTTTTTT
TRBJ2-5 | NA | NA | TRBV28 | CASSGRRTVQETQYF | TGTGCCAGCAGTGGGCGACGGACAGTCCAAGAGACCCAGTACTTC
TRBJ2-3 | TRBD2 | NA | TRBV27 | CASSLEGGSQYTQYF | TGTGCCAGCAGTTTAGAGGGCGGGAGTCAGTATACGCAGTATTTT
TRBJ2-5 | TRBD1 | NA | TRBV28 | CASFSGTGRQETQYF | TGTGCCAGCTTCTCCGGGACAGGCCGACAAGAGACCCAGTACTTC
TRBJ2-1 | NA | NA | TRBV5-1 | CASSLAGTSSYNEQFF | TGCGCCAGCAGCTTGGCAGGCACTAGCTCCTACAATGAGCAGTTCTTC
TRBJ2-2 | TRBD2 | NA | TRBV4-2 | CASSPRLTSGRAGTGELFF | TGTGCCAGCAGCCCCAGACTGACTAGCGGGAGGGCCGGGACCGGGGAGCTGTTTTTT
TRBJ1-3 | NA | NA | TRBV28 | CASSAREVVKNTIYF | TGTGCCAGCAGTGCACGAGAAGTGGTGAAAAACACCATATATTTT
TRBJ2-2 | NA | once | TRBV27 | CASSFGRVAELFF | TGTGCCAGCAGTTTTGGGCGGGTGGCGGAGCTGTTTTTT
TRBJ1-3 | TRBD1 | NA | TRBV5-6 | CASSLGAQGSGNTIYF | TGTGCCAGCAGCTTGGGCGCACAGGGGTCTGGAAACACCATATATTTT
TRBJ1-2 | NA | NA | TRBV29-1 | CSVNSGSYGYTF | TGCAGCGTCAATAGCGGGTCCTATGGCTACACCTTC
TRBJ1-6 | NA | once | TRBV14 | CASSQDSGYNSPLHF | TGTGCCAGCAGCCAAGATTCCGGTTATAATTCACCCCTCCACTTT